Listed below are T cell receptor beta chains from one sample, sequenced in a study of OX40 agonist ivuxolimab in advanced cancers. Sequenced by immunoSEQ multiplex PCR; TCRdb stores in-frame clones only, minus some. The table lists about 67,000 clones, about 89% of them singletons. Sample: CD4+ or CD8+ T cells sorted from blood, taken in a trial of the OX40 agonist ivuxolimab. All receptors derive from an adult with an advanced solid tumor such as melanoma, head and neck, liver or kidney cancer. The CDR3 runs from the conserved cysteine through the conserved F or W. D genes are given only for firm matches. Where a row states a size, it is once, few, many or the class of an expanded clone; other rows omit it.

>TRBJ2-3|.|TRBD2|TRBV7-2
TGTGCCAGCAGCTCCGGGGGACTAGCGAGCACAGATACGCAGTATTTT
CASSSGGLASTDTQYF
>TRBJ2-5|once|.|TRBV18
TGTGCCAGCTCACCACGAGTGGGCAGGGAAATCGGAGAGACCCAGTACTTC
CASSPRVGREIGETQYF
>TRBJ2-6|.|TRBD1|TRBV4-1
TGCGCCAGCAGCCAAGAGACAGGGTCCTACTCTGGGGCCAACGTCCTGACTTTC
CASSQETGSYSGANVLTF
>TRBJ1-2|.|.|TRBV6-6
TGTGCCAGCAGTTACTCGGCCGGCCCTCACTACTATGGCTACACCTTC
CASSYSAGPHYYGYTF
>TRBJ1-1|.|.|TRBV10-3
TGTGCCATCAGTATAAGGGTGAGTTGGGACACTGAAGCTTTCTTT
CAISIRVSWDTEAFF
>TRBJ1-1|.|.|TRBV12-5
TGTGCTAGTGGTCCCCGGACTGAGAACACTGAAGCTTTCTTT
CASGPRTENTEAFF
>TRBJ2-5|.|TRBD2|TRBV30
TGTGCCTGGGACTTAGCGGGGGTTTCGAAAGAGACCCAGTACTTC
CAWDLAGVSKETQYF
>TRBJ2-2|few|.|TRBV4-1
TGCGCCAGCAGCCCTTCGGGGGGCGCACACACCGGGGAGCTGTTTTTT
CASSPSGGAHTGELFF
>TRBJ2-7|.|TRBD1|TRBV27
TGTGCCAGCAGTTTATCGATAACCCCCTACGGGACAGGGATACGAGAGCAGTACTTC
CASSLSITPYGTGIREQYF
>TRBJ2-7|.|.|TRBV6-5
TGTGCCAGCAGTTACTCCGTGACTGGACGGGACTACGAGCAGTACTTC
CASSYSVTGRDYEQYF
>TRBJ1-2|.|TRBD1|TRBV28
TGTGCCAGCAGTTTTCGTGCGCAGGGGGCGTTGGGCTACACCTTC
CASSFRAQGALGYTF
>TRBJ2-7|.|TRBD1|TRBV30
TGTGCCTGGTCAACGGGACAGGTAGGCTACGAGCAGTACTTC
CAWSTGQVGYEQYF
>TRBJ2-1|.|.|TRBV7-9
TGTGCCAGCATACCGGACTATGGCGAGCAGTTCTTC
CASIPDYGEQFF
>TRBJ2-7|.|.|TRBV7-6
TGTGCCAGCAGCTTACGCTCCTACGAGCAGTACTTC
CASSLRSYEQYF
>TRBJ1-6|.|.|TRBV7-2
TGTGCCAGCAGCCCACAGGGAGATAATTCACCCCTCCACTTT
CASSPQGDNSPLHF
>TRBJ1-2|.|.|TRBV28
TGTGCCAGCAGTTCACCTGGGTTTTTAGGGGCTCATGGCTACACCTTC
CASSSPGFLGAHGYTF
>TRBJ1-2|once|.|TRBV20-1
TGCAGTGAGCCGGGAGACTATGGCTACACCTTC
CSEPGDYGYTF
>TRBJ2-2|.|TRBD2|TRBV6-1
TGTGCCAGCGGACCCCGCGGGGGGCGCACCGGGGAGCTGTTTTTT
CASGPRGGRTGELFF
>TRBJ2-5|once|.|TRBV9
TGTGCCAGCAGCGTAGGAATGGAGACCCAGTACTTC
CASSVGMETQYF
>TRBJ2-1|.|.|TRBV4-2
TGTGCCAGCAGCCCAGCCCCCAGGTCTGATAATGAGCAGTTCTTC
CASSPAPRSDNEQFF
>TRBJ2-5|.|.|TRBV7-2
TGTGCCAGCAGCAAGGGTGGGGAAGAGACCCAGTACTTC
CASSKGGEETQYF
>TRBJ1-4|once|TRBD1|TRBV6-5
TGTGCCAGCAGTACGACAGGGGGGAATGAAAAACTGTTTTTT
CASSTTGGNEKLFF
>TRBJ2-7|.|TRBD2|TRBV5-1
TGCGCCAGCAGCACAGGACTAGCGGGTTACGAGCAGTACTTC
CASSTGLAGYEQYF
>TRBJ1-6|.|.|TRBV5-5
TGTGCCAGCAGCTTGGGTATAACCTATAATTCACCCCTCCACTTT
CASSLGITYNSPLHF
>TRBJ2-3|.|.|TRBV14
TGTGCCAGCAAGCCCCAGAGATCTAGCACAGATACGCAGTATTTT
CASKPQRSSTDTQYF
>TRBJ2-1|.|TRBD2|TRBV9
TGTGCCAGCACTCCTAGCGGGAGTTCCGATGAGCAGTTCTTC
CASTPSGSSDEQFF
>TRBJ1-1|.|.|TRBV7-9
TGTGCCAGCAGCTTAGAAGATTGGACTGAAGCTTTCTTT
CASSLEDWTEAFF